The 4 T cell receptor beta chains presented below share a single source sample, sequenced in a study of blood T cells in healthy people across ages. A second PCR, run for roughly 7 to 11 cycles, used a sample-barcoded 5' primer plus a J-beta primer mix. A single record per CDR3 protein comes from TCRdb applying MiXCR to the 5' RACE reads. The sample lists hundreds of thousands of distinct CDR3 sequences, 55% to 70% occurring once. Sequenced: blood. The receptors shown here come from a man between 25 and 39 years old in good health.

As DNA, the CDR3 is TGTGCCAGCAGCTTATTTGCCGGGAGTGGTAATGAGCAGTTCTTC. Residues: CASSLFAGSGNEQFF. The chain links TRBV7-3 to TRBJ2-1, with D possibly matching TRBD2 (6 bases). Germline values: CDR1 SGHTA, CDR2 FQGTGA. CDR3 size: 15 residues. Deletions cut 2 bases from V and 7 bases from J, with 15 bases between.

This clonotype has just one count. The chain has TRBV20-1 and TRBJ2-1; 11 bases match TRBD2. Germline loops: CDR1 DFQATT, CDR2 SNEGSKA (reference sequence). This CDR3 contains 15 residues. V was clipped by 4 bases and J by 6 bases; unmatched bases: 8. The CDR3 loop is CSAKGTSGPRNEQFF. The CDR3 DNA is TGCAGTGCTAAAGGGACTAGCGGCCCACGCAATGAGCAGTTCTTC.

The chain combines TRBV6-6 with TRBJ2-7; 9 bases agree with TRBD1. V was clipped by 6 bases and J by 2 bases; unmatched bases: 11. Germline CDR1 and CDR2: MNHNY and SVGAGI (reference sequence). This CDR3 comprises 16 residues. CDR3 in DNA: TGTGCCAGCAGGGGAAGCTGGGACAGGGTGACCTACGAGCAGTACTTC. Translating it yields CASRGSWDRVTYEQYF.

This chain connects TRBV28 to TRBJ1-2; possibly TRBD1 for D (5 bases). Trimming cost V 5 bases and J 0 bases, with 16 bases left between them. This CDR3 is built from 16 residues. Looked up from germline, CDR1 is MDHEN and CDR2 is SYDVKM. The CDR3 DNA reads as TGTGCCAGCAGTACGGGACGGATGATATCTAACTATGGCTACACCTTC. Protein sequence: CASSTGRMISNYGYTF.